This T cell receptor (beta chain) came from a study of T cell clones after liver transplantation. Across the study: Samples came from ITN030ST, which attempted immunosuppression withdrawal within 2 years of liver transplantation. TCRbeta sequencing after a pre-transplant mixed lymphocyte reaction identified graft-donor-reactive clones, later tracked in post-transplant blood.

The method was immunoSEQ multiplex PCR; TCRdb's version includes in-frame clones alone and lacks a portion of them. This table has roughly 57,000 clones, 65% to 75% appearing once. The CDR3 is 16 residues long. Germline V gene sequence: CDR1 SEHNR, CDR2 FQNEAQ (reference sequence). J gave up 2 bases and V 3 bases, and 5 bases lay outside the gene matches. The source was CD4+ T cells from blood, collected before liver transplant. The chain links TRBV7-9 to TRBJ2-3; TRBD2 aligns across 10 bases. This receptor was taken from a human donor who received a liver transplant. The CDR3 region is CASSLYLAGDTDTQYF. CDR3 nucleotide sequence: TGTGCCAGCAGCTTGTACCTAGCGGGAGACACAGATACGCAGTATTTT.